The present TCR beta chain was sequenced within a study of PD-L1 blockade in urothelial cancer. Concerning this clone: The sample carries other DNA sequences with the same CDR3.

Germline CDR1 and CDR2: SGHTA and FQGNSA. Unmatched junction bases numbered 4, after V lost 2 bases and J lost 3 bases. The CDR3 consists of 15 residues. The time point was: peripheral blood 6 weeks after treatment start. The table came from immunoSEQ multiplex PCR; TCRdb's copy has only in-frame clones and leaves some out. The repertoire holds about 110,000 clones, with 80% to 95% as singletons. V and J are TRBV7-2 and TRBJ2-7, with 10 bases fitting TRBD2. Sequencing was performed on PBMCs, taken around atezolizumab (anti-PD-L1) treatment. This clonotype was sampled from a man in his fifties or sixties with urothelial cancer. Here the CDR3 reads CASSLIAGGGYEQYF. CDR3 DNA: TGTGCCAGCAGCTTAATAGCGGGAGGTGGCTACGAGCAGTACTTC.